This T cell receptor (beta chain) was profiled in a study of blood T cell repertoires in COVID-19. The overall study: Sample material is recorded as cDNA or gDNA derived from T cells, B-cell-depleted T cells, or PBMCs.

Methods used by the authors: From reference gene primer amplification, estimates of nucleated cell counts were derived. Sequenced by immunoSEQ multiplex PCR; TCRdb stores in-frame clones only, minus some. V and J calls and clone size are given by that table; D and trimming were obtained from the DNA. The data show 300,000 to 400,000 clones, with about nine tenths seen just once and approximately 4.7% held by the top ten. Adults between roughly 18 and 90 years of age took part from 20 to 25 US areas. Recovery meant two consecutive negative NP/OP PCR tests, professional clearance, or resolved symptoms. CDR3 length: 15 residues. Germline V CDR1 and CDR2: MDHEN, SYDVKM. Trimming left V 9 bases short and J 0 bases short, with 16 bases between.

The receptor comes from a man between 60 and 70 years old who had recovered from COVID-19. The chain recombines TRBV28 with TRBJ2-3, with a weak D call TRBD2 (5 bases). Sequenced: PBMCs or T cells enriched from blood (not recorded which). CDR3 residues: CASKGGPPSTDTQYF. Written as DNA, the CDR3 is TGTGCCAGTAAAGGAGGTCCCCCTAGCACAGATACGCAGTATTTT.